These 8 T cell receptor beta chains were sequenced from one sample in a study of cytomegalovirus exposure and HLA in healthy donors. The primer mix had 60 Vbeta and 13 Jbeta primers. Repertoires were generated with immunoSEQ multiplex PCR, while TCRdb's copy carries only in-frame clones and drops some. Of around 120,000 clones listed, 9% to 10% are singletons. Sequencing was done on a sample of PBMCs. The receptor set was obtained from a man in his thirties or forties in good health and CMV-seronegative.

This clone was detected only a few times. The chain employs TRBV5-1 and TRBJ1-4, with unresolved D. V lost 4 bases and J lost 2, with 9 bases in between. The CDR3 is 14 residues long. Germline values: CDR1 SGHRS, CDR2 YFSETQ. The CDR3 DNA reads as TGCGCCAGCAGCCTTGCGGGGACTAATGAAAAACTGTTTTTT. Encoded protein: CASSLAGTNEKLFF.

The J gene is TRBJ1-1, the V gene TRBV11-3; D unresolved. V dropped 0 bases and J dropped 6 bases, with 14 bases sitting between them. The CDR3 is 15 amino acids. In germline, CDR1 is SGHNT, CDR2 YENEEA. CDR3 bases: TGTGCCAGCAGCTTAGAGTTTGGCCTTTCTTCTGAAGCTTTCTTT. It is translated as CASSLEFGLSSEAFF.

The chain employs TRBV18 and TRBJ1-1, with TRBD1 matching over 7 bases. The CDR3 runs 15 residues. The germline V gene encodes CDR1 KGHSH and CDR2 LQKENI. The V gene end was trimmed by 2 bases and the J gene end by 5 bases; junction bases not matched to a gene: 8. CDR3 in amino acids: CASSPIQGVGTEAFF. Here the CDR3 DNA reads TGTGCCAGCTCACCAATTCAGGGGGTTGGGACTGAAGCTTTCTTT.

This clone was counted a few times. The chain combines TRBV14 with TRBJ2-7; 8 bases align to TRBD2. Germline loops: CDR1 SGHDN, CDR2 FVKESK. This CDR3 is 15 amino acids long. The trim removed 5 bases at V and 3 bases at J, leaving 9 bases unmatched. Here the CDR3 reads CASSLITSGFYEQYF. The DNA for the CDR3 is TGTGCCAGCAGCTTAATTACTAGCGGTTTCTACGAGCAGTACTTC.

The chain employs TRBV5-1 and TRBJ1-1; D remains unclear. The CDR3 extends over 14 amino acids. CDR1 SGHRS and CDR2 YFSETQ come from the germline V gene. V dropped 4 bases and J dropped 4 bases, with 14 bases sitting between them. CDR3 residues: CASSPGEGTTEAFF. The CDR3 DNA follows: TGCGCCAGCAGCCCTGGTGAGGGTACCACTGAAGCTTTCTTT.

V usage is TRBV10-1 and J usage is TRBJ2-2; D possibly corresponds to TRBD2 (6 bases). Trimming took 3 bases from V and 2 from J, leaving 22 bases between them. The CDR3 length is 19 residues. Germline V lookup: CDR1 WNHNN, CDR2 SYGVQD (reference sequence). As DNA, the CDR3 is TGCGCCAGCAGTGATATTCCGGTTTCGGGGGACCTTAACACCGGGGAGCTGTTTTTT. Its translation: CASSDIPVSGDLNTGELFF.

The rearrangement uses TRBV11-3 and TRBJ2-5, with D possibly being TRBD1 (6 bases). V lost 2 bases and J lost 5, with 9 bases in between. The germline gives CDR1 SGHNT, CDR2 YENEEA. CDR3 length: 13 amino acids. The CDR3 reads CASSLRGWETQYF. In nucleotides, the CDR3 is TGTGCCAGCAGCTTAAGGGGGTGGGAGACCCAGTACTTC.

This clone was counted only a few times. V and J are TRBV28 and TRBJ2-5, with D possibly being TRBD2 (6 bases). The CDR3 extends over 14 amino acids. Trimming shortened V by 10 bases and J by 5 bases, and 20 bases separated the two germline ends. In germline, CDR1 is MDHEN, CDR2 SYDVKM. CDR3 nucleotide sequence: TGTGCCACGGGGCCGAGCGGGTCGAGGGAGACCCAGTACTTC. Amino acids: CATGPSGSRETQYF.